This record looks at one TCR beta chain sequence and its context. Its antigen is still unknown. Mismatch with germline at one junction end may stem from a read error. This sample stems from a study of shared clonotypes between healthy human individuals. The data were produced by immunoSEQ multiplex PCR, yet TCRdb's version contains in-frame clones alone and is incomplete. Among over a million clones listed, roughly 98% were seen once. The CDR3 covers 14 residues. The germline CDR1 and CDR2 sequences are SEHNR and FQNEAQ (reference sequence). Study results and limitations: Sorted-subset sequencing, rarefaction showed, was incomplete despite large depth. Only blood was sampled, and tissue TCR repertoires likely differ from blood ones.

V gene TRBV7-9 combines with J gene TRBJ2-5; perhaps D is TRBD1 or TRBD2 (5 bases each). The TCR originated in a man aged 25-45 years in good health. Sequencing was performed on naive CD4+ T cells sorted from blood. Subset here: CD45RA+ positively selected. The CDR3 sequence is CASSSTGRQETQYF. CDR3 in DNA: TGTGCCAGCAGCTCAACGGGACGCCAAGAGACTCAGTACTTC.